These 15 T cell receptor beta chains originate from one sample sequenced in a study of blood T cells in healthy people across ages. Sample-barcoded 5' priming and a J-beta primer mix drove a second PCR of about 7 to 11 cycles. TCRdb reprocessed the 5' RACE reads with MiXCR, giving one entry per CDR3 protein. The data show some 1.6 million distinct CDR3 sequences, 34% seen once. Material for sequencing was blood. The receptors originated from a woman younger than 45 in good health.

This clonotype was counted between two and nine times. This sequence joins TRBV29-1 and TRBJ1-4; unclear D gene. With 7 bases removed from V and 7 bases from J, the gap between germline ends came to 16 bases. Looked up from germline, CDR1 is SQVTM and CDR2 is ANQGSEA. This CDR3 spans 13 amino acids. Here the CDR3 DNA reads TGCAGCGCTGTTGGATGGGCCAGTGAAAAACTGTTTTTT. Its protein is CSAVGWASEKLFF.

The chain combines TRBV5-1 with TRBJ2-5; TRBD2 matches 7 bases. The CDR3 covers 16 residues. Germline assignment: CDR1 SGHRS and CDR2 YFSETQ. V shed 0 bases, J shed 1 base, and the junction held 6 bases outside the gene matches. The CDR3 DNA is TGCGCCAGCAGCTTGGCTGGTGGGAGGGCCCAAGAGACCCAGTACTTC. Amino acid sequence: CASSLAGGRAQETQYF.

V usage is TRBV20-1 and J usage is TRBJ2-7, with a possible D match to TRBD1 (5 bases). V lost 5 bases and J lost 3, with 17 bases in between. The CDR3 totals 14 residues. CDR1 is DFQATT and CDR2 is SNEGSKA in the germline V gene (reference sequence). The CDR3 is CSAAPPGKSYEQYF. CDR3 nucleotide sequence: TGCAGTGCTGCCCCGCCAGGGAAGAGCTACGAGCAGTACTTC.

This clonotype was recorded a few times. This rearrangement joins TRBV7-3 to TRBJ2-2; 9 bases match TRBD1. With 2 bases clipped from V and 7 bases from J, the junction kept 11 bases outside the gene matches. In germline, CDR1 is SGHTA, CDR2 FQGTGA. The CDR3 is 17 amino acids. CDR3 sequence: CASSLSGDRVFFGELFF. CDR3 sequence (DNA): TGTGCCAGCAGCTTATCGGGGGACAGGGTATTCTTCGGGGAGCTGTTTTTT. The entire variable domain, with the rest obtained from reference TRBV7-3 and TRBJ2-2, is as follows: GAGVSQTPSNKVTEKGKYVELRCDPISGHTALYWYRQSLGQGPEFLIYFQGTGAADDSGLPNDRFFAVRPEGSVSTLKIQRTERGDSAVYLCASSLSGDRVFFGELFFGEGSRLTVL.

This clonotype was seen a handful of times. The rearrangement joins TRBV6-2 or TRBV6-3 to TRBJ2-7, with a possible D match to TRBD2 (5 bases). Germline V lookup: CDR1 MNHEY, CDR2 SVGEGT. The V end lost 6 bases, the J end lost 0 bases, and 15 bases lay between the germline ends. This CDR3 has 15 amino acids. DNA of the CDR3: TGTGCCAGCAGGTTTGCAGGACTGAACTCCTACGAGCAGTACTTC. Amino acid sequence: CASRFAGLNSYEQYF.

Regarding this clonotype: Relative to the germline gene, one junction end is altered; a read error may explain this. J is TRBJ1-4 and V is TRBV5-1; 10 nucleotides align to TRBD1. Per germline, CDR1 SGHRS and CDR2 YFSETQ. The CDR3 is made up of 15 amino acids. The CDR3 region has the DNA TGCGCTAGCAGATCCGGGACAGGGGTTATTGAAAAACTGTTTTTT. It yields the protein CASRSGTGVIEKLFF.

The rearrangement joins TRBV27 to TRBJ2-7; 7 positions agree with TRBD1. The CDR3 consists of 13 residues. V shed 6 bases and J 1 base; nucleotides not matched to a gene: 3. Germline CDR1 reads MNHEY; CDR2 reads SMNVEV (reference sequence). The DNA for the CDR3 is TGTGCCAGCAGATTACAGGGGTCCTACGAGCAGTACTTC. As protein: CASRLQGSYEQYF.

The chain uses TRBV29-1 and TRBJ1-5; 7 bases agree with TRBD1. The germline V gene has CDR1 SQVTM and CDR2 ANQGSEA. J was trimmed by 9 bases and V by 7 bases; bases with no gene match: 9. The CDR3 loop spans 12 amino acids. This chain's CDR3 is CSGTGQGRPQHF. CDR3 coding DNA: TGCAGCGGGACAGGCCAGGGGCGGCCCCAGCATTTT.

This clonotype occurred a few times. The rearrangement uses TRBV4-1 and TRBJ1-5, with D tentatively TRBD1 (6 bases). This CDR3 has 16 amino acids. Trimming took 4 bases from V and 0 from J, leaving 13 bases between them. Germline-derived CDR1 and CDR2 are MGHRA and YSYEKL. CDR3 region: CASSLQGASSNQPQHF. CDR3 bases: TGCGCCAGCAGCCTACAGGGAGCCTCTAGCAATCAGCCCCAGCATTTT.

The genes are TRBV12-3 or TRBV12-4 and TRBJ2-7, with 12 bases lining up with TRBD1. This CDR3 contains 15 residues. The trim removed 8 bases at V and 2 bases at J, leaving 7 bases unmatched. CDR3 protein: CASRRGTGGPYEQYF. Here the CDR3 DNA reads TGTGCCAGCCGTCGGGGGACAGGGGGCCCCTACGAGCAGTACTTC.

This clonotype was seen only a few times. The rearrangement links TRBV30 to TRBJ2-1; D unclear. Germline V gene data show CDR1 as GTSNPN and CDR2 as SVGIG (reference sequence). V lost 7 bases and J lost 4, with 8 bases in between. The CDR3 sequence is 11 residues long. The CDR3 DNA is TGTGCCTTGCCGGGTTACAATGAGCAGTTCTTC. The encoded protein is CALPGYNEQFF. The full variable domain, its missing parts supplied by reference TRBV30 and TRBJ2-1, is SQTIHQWPATLVQPVGSPLSLECTVEGTSNPNLYWYRQAAGRGLQLLFYSVGIGQISSEVPQNLSASRPQDRQFILSSKKLLLSDSGFYLCALPGYNEQFFGPGTRLTVL.

V gene TRBV20-1 combines with J gene TRBJ2-4, with D maybe TRBD2 (6 bases). CDR1 and CDR2 (germline): DFQATT, SNEGSKA (reference sequence). CDR3 length: 15 amino acids. V dropped 3 bases and J dropped 0 bases, with 12 bases sitting between them. The CDR3 sequence is CSASVRGLAKNIQYF. The DNA for the CDR3 is TGCAGTGCTAGTGTGCGGGGTCTAGCCAAAAACATTCAGTACTTC.

The V and J genes are TRBV20-1 and TRBJ1-6; D may be TRBD1 (5 bases). The CDR3 runs to 16 residues. The V gene lost 0 bases and the J gene lost 10 bases, with 19 bases spanning the gap. Germline CDR1 reads DFQATT; CDR2 reads SNEGSKA (reference sequence). In nucleotides, the CDR3 is TGCAGTGCTAGAGATACGCGCCGACAGTCAGGGTCACCCCTCCACTTT. Amino acids: CSARDTRRQSGSPLHF.

V usage is TRBV7-2 and J usage is TRBJ1-2; D unclear. The CDR3 totals 15 residues. Trimming removed 0 bases from V and 6 bases from J, with 14 bases in between. Germline lookup yields CDR1 SGHTA and CDR2 FQGNSA. CDR3 protein: CASSLADQPLNGYTF. CDR3 sequence (DNA): TGTGCCAGCAGCTTAGCGGACCAGCCCCTGAATGGCTACACCTTC.

This clonotype was found once. The chain links TRBV4-1 to TRBJ2-1; D could derive from TRBD1 or TRBD2 (5 bases each). The V and J ends lost 1 base and 4 bases respectively, with 26 bases between them. The CDR3 consists of 20 residues. Germline V gene sequence: CDR1 MGHRA, CDR2 YSYEKL. DNA of the CDR3: TGCGCCAGCAGCCAAGTTCCCCAAGAACTACGGGACCCAACTTACAATGAGCAGTTCTTC. The encoded protein is CASSQVPQELRDPTYNEQFF.